This T cell receptor beta chain was recovered during a study of OX40 agonist ivuxolimab in advanced cancers. Turning to the study itself: Each patient was given ivuxolimab into a vein every 2 weeks, at 0.01 to 10 mg/kg.

General observations from the study: More expanded clones were seen, on average, in CD8+ T cells than in CD4+. At 0.1 to 3.0 mg/kg, CD4+ and CD8+ blood T cells expanded clonally by week 6. At 0.1-3.0 mg/kg, partial responders had clonal expansion among the lowest observed.

This clone was detected only once. Its antigen is not identified. The CDR3 sequence is 16 residues long. V was clipped by 8 bases and J by 0 bases; unmatched bases: 10. CDR1 is LNHDA and CDR2 is SQIVND in the germline V gene (reference sequence). Using immunoSEQ multiplex PCR, the repertoire was profiled, and TCRdb retains in-frame clones only, with some absent. The table shows about 53,000 clones, with approximately 84% occurring only once. The receptor comes from an adult with an advanced solid tumor such as melanoma, head and neck, liver or kidney cancer. The genes are TRBV19 and TRBJ1-1; 9 bases agree with TRBD1. This sample comprised CD4+ or CD8+ T cells sorted from blood, obtained in a trial of the OX40 agonist ivuxolimab. The CDR3 region has the DNA TGTGCCAGTCGAGGGCGGACAGGGGCGATGAACACTGAAGCTTTCTTT. As protein: CASRGRTGAMNTEAFF.